This TCR beta chain was identified in a study of T cell responses to AZD1222 COVID-19 vaccine. Study overall: Second-dose intervals of approximately 4 or approximately 12 weeks were pooled.

The CDR3 sequence is 20 residues long. Per germline, CDR1 SGHVS and CDR2 FQNEAQ. V was shortened by 4 bases and J by 0 bases, with 25 bases between the two germline ends. In the case of this clone: Its antigen is currently unknown.

Study results and caveats: Among spike-specific TCRs, nearly half reportedly target unmutated variant regions. Vaccine-related CD4 TCRs covered spike, predominating at 160-218 and 743-854. Repertoire sampling happened only post peak T cell response.

TCRdb keeps only in-frame clones here, not all; method: immunoSEQ multiplex PCR. This table has roughly 120,000 clones, under 85% appearing once. The receptor was derived from an adult in good health. The V gene is TRBV7-8, the J gene TRBJ2-1, with D unresolved. The sequences come from peripheral blood, collected on day 0 of AZD1222 vaccination. This chain's CDR3 is CASSSPSAAANPSSYNEQFF. The CDR3 DNA reads as TGTGCCAGCAGCTCCCCGAGTGCCGCAGCGAACCCGAGCTCCTACAATGAGCAGTTCTTC.